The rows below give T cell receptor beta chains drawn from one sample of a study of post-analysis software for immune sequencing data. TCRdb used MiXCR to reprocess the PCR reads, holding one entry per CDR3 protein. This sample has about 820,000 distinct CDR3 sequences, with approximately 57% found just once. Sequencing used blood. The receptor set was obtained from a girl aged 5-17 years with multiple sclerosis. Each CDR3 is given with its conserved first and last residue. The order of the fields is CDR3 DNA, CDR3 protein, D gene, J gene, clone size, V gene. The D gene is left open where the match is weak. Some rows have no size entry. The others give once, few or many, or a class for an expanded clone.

CDR3 DNA: TGTGCCAGCAGCCCACTAGAGAGGAGGTCGGATGGCTACACCTTC
CDR3 protein: CASSPLERRSDGYTF
D gene: .
J gene: TRBJ1-2
clone size: .
V gene: TRBV28

CDR3 DNA: TGTGCCAGCAGCCTGACCGAGGTTGGAGCCAAAAACATTCAGTACTTC
CDR3 protein: CASSLTEVGAKNIQYF
D gene: .
J gene: TRBJ2-4
clone size: .
V gene: TRBV4-2

CDR3 DNA: TGCGCCAGCAGCCAGGGTACTGGGACCTACGAGCAGTACTTC
CDR3 protein: CASSQGTGTYEQYF
D gene: .
J gene: TRBJ2-7
clone size: many
V gene: TRBV4-1

CDR3 DNA: TGCAGTGCCCAAGCCCTACTAGCGGGGTCCCTGTACGAGCAGTACTTC
CDR3 protein: CSAQALLAGSLYEQYF
D gene: TRBD2
J gene: TRBJ2-7
clone size: .
V gene: TRBV20-1

CDR3 DNA: TGCGCCAGCAGCTCTGGGACAGGGGGAAACTACGAGCAGTACTTC
CDR3 protein: CASSSGTGGNYEQYF
D gene: TRBD1
J gene: TRBJ2-7
clone size: .
V gene: TRBV5-1

CDR3 DNA: TGTGCCAGCAGTGACGGGGGGGCTTCGCGCGGCTACACCTTC
CDR3 protein: CASSDGGASRGYTF
D gene: .
J gene: TRBJ1-2
clone size: .
V gene: TRBV25-1

CDR3 DNA: TGTGCCTGCAGACAAGGACAGGGGAAAGGCTACACCTTC
CDR3 protein: CACRQGQGKGYTF
D gene: TRBD1
J gene: TRBJ1-2
clone size: .
V gene: TRBV6-5

CDR3 DNA: TGTGCCAGCAGCTTAGGCGGGAACCCCTACGAGCAGTACTTC
CDR3 protein: CASSLGGNPYEQYF
D gene: .
J gene: TRBJ2-7
clone size: few
V gene: TRBV5-1

CDR3 DNA: TGCAGCGTTGTTGTCAGGGATGCCAACACTGAAGCTTTCTTT
CDR3 protein: CSVVVRDANTEAFF
D gene: .
J gene: TRBJ1-1
clone size: .
V gene: TRBV29-1

CDR3 DNA: TGCAGCACCACAAACCGCGACGAGCAGTACTTC
CDR3 protein: CSTTNRDEQYF
D gene: .
J gene: TRBJ2-7
clone size: .
V gene: TRBV29-1

CDR3 DNA: TGTGCCAGCAGCTGGAGGGTGGGTGGCGGAAACAATGAGCAGTTCTTC
CDR3 protein: CASSWRVGGGNNEQFF
D gene: .
J gene: TRBJ2-1
clone size: .
V gene: TRBV11-2

CDR3 DNA: TGTGCCAGCAGCTTCCGGGGACAGAACACCGGGGAGCTGTTTTTT
CDR3 protein: CASSFRGQNTGELFF
D gene: .
J gene: TRBJ2-2
clone size: few
V gene: TRBV11-2

CDR3 DNA: TGCAGTGCTAGAGATCATAAGACAGGCGGCTACACCTTC
CDR3 protein: CSARDHKTGGYTF
D gene: .
J gene: TRBJ1-2
clone size: .
V gene: TRBV20-1

CDR3 DNA: TGTGCCAGCAGTTTAAGACGGGGTACAGGCGCTGGGGCCAACGTCCTGACTTTC
CDR3 protein: CASSLRRGTGAGANVLTF
D gene: .
J gene: TRBJ2-6
clone size: once
V gene: TRBV27

CDR3 DNA: TGCGCCAGCAGCTTTGAGGGGTCGCCAAATTCACCCCTCCACTTT
CDR3 protein: CASSFEGSPNSPLHF
D gene: .
J gene: TRBJ1-6
clone size: few
V gene: TRBV5-1

CDR3 DNA: TGTGCCAGCAGACCAGGGGGCGCAGGGAATCAGCCCCAGCATTTT
CDR3 protein: CASRPGGAGNQPQHF
D gene: TRBD1
J gene: TRBJ1-5
clone size: .
V gene: TRBV12-3/TRBV12-4

CDR3 DNA: TGTGCCATCAGACGAGAGGACGGCTACGAGCAGTACTTC
CDR3 protein: CAIRREDGYEQYF
D gene: .
J gene: TRBJ2-7
clone size: .
V gene: TRBV10-3

CDR3 DNA: TGCAGCGTCGTCCCCCTCGGGTTTGGAGGAGAGACCCAGTACTTC
CDR3 protein: CSVVPLGFGGETQYF
D gene: .
J gene: TRBJ2-5
clone size: .
V gene: TRBV29-1

CDR3 DNA: TGTGCCAGCAGCCCACTGGATTTCCCCAACACAGATACGCAGTATTTT
CDR3 protein: CASSPLDFPNTDTQYF
D gene: .
J gene: TRBJ2-3
clone size: .
V gene: TRBV7-2

CDR3 DNA: TGTGCCAGCAGCTTACCTATGGACAGGGGTGGACCCTACGAGCAGTACTTC
CDR3 protein: CASSLPMDRGGPYEQYF
D gene: TRBD1
J gene: TRBJ2-7
clone size: few
V gene: TRBV7-6

CDR3 DNA: TGTGCCACCAGCAGAGAAAGGGGACAGGGAAGGGACATTCAGTACTTC
CDR3 protein: CATSRERGQGRDIQYF
D gene: TRBD1
J gene: TRBJ2-4
clone size: .
V gene: TRBV15

CDR3 DNA: TGTGCCAGCAGCTCTGGCGGGGCTAGCGGGTACACCGGGGAGCTGTTTTTT
CDR3 protein: CASSSGGASGYTGELFF
D gene: TRBD2
J gene: TRBJ2-2
clone size: .
V gene: TRBV7-3

CDR3 DNA: TGCGCCAGCAGCCCGGACAGGGCCACCTACGAGCAGTACTTC
CDR3 protein: CASSPDRATYEQYF
D gene: TRBD1
J gene: TRBJ2-7
clone size: .
V gene: TRBV5-1

CDR3 DNA: TGTGCCAGCAGCTTAAGTCACTCCTACGAGCAGTACTTC
CDR3 protein: CASSLSHSYEQYF
D gene: .
J gene: TRBJ2-7
clone size: .
V gene: TRBV7-2

CDR3 DNA: TGCGCCAGCAGACCCCGGCAGATGGGGGCCTACGAGCAGTACTTC
CDR3 protein: CASRPRQMGAYEQYF
D gene: .
J gene: TRBJ2-7
clone size: few
V gene: TRBV5-1

CDR3 DNA: TGTGCCAGCAGCTCCACAGCGGTGGATACGCAGTATTTT
CDR3 protein: CASSSTAVDTQYF
D gene: .
J gene: TRBJ2-3
clone size: once
V gene: TRBV13

CDR3 DNA: TGCGCCAGCAGCTTGGCATGGGACAGGGCCTACGAGCAGTACTTC
CDR3 protein: CASSLAWDRAYEQYF
D gene: TRBD1
J gene: TRBJ2-7
clone size: .
V gene: TRBV5-1

CDR3 DNA: TGCGCCAGCAGCTTGGCCAAGGGAGGACAGTTCCCTAACTATGGCTACACCTTC
CDR3 protein: CASSLAKGGQFPNYGYTF
D gene: .
J gene: TRBJ1-2
clone size: few
V gene: TRBV5-1

CDR3 DNA: TGTGCCAGCAGTTCTGGTCTGACTAGCGGAGAAACGGATGAGCAGTTCTTC
CDR3 protein: CASSSGLTSGETDEQFF
D gene: TRBD2
J gene: TRBJ2-1
clone size: .
V gene: TRBV6-6

CDR3 DNA: TGCAGTGCTACCGGACAGGGGGGGGTCAAAAACATTCAGTACTTC
CDR3 protein: CSATGQGGVKNIQYF
D gene: TRBD1
J gene: TRBJ2-4
clone size: .
V gene: TRBV20-1

CDR3 DNA: TGCAGTGCTATTAATGGCGCCCGAGCCAAAAACATTCAGTACTTC
CDR3 protein: CSAINGARAKNIQYF
D gene: .
J gene: TRBJ2-4
clone size: .
V gene: TRBV20-1

CDR3 DNA: TGTGCCAGCAGAGGGACAGGGGGCCATCAGCCCCAGCATTTT
CDR3 protein: CASRGTGGHQPQHF
D gene: TRBD1
J gene: TRBJ1-5
clone size: .
V gene: TRBV6-1